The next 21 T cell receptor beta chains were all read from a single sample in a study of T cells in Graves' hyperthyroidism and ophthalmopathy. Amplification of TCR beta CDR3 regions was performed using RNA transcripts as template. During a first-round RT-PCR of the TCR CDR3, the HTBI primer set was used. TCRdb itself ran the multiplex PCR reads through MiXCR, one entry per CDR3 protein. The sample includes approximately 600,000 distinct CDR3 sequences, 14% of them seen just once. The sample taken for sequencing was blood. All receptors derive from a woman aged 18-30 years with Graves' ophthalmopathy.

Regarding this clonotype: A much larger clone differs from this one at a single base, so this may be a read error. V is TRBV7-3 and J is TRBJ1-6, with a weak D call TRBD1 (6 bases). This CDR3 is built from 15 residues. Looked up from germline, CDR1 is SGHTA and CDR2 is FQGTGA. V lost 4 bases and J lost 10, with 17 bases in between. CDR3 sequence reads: CASSSTGGLGSPLHF. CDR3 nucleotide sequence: TGTGCCAGCAGCTCAACCGGGGGCCTGGGATCACCCCTCCACTTT.

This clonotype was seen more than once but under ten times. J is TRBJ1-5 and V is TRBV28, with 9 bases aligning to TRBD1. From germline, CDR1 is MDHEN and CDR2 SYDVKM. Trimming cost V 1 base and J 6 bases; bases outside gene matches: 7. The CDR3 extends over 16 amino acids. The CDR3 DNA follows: TGTGCCAGCAGTTTATCCGCGGACAGGGGTCGTCAGCCCCAGCATTTT. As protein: CASSLSADRGRQPQHF.

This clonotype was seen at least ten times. CDR3 nucleotides: TGTGCCTGGACAGGGACCTCTGGGGCCAACGTCCTGACTTTC. This codes for CAWTGTSGANVLTF. The V gene is TRBV30, the J gene TRBJ2-6, with D perhaps assigned TRBD1 or TRBD2 (5 bases each). The germline V and J ends were trimmed by 4 bases and 0 bases, with 7 bases remaining between them. The CDR3 runs 14 residues. Germline values: CDR1 GTSNPN, CDR2 SVGIG (reference sequence).

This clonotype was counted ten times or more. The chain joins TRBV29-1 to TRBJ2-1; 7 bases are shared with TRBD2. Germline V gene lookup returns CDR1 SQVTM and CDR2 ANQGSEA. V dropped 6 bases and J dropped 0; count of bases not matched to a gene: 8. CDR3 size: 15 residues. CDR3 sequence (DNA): TGCAGCGTCGATAAGCGGGAAAGCTCCTACAATGAGCAGTTCTTC. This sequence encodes CSVDKRESSYNEQFF.

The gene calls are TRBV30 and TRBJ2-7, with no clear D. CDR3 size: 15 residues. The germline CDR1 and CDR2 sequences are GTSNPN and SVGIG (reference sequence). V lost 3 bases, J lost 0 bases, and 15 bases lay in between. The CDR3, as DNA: TGTGCCTGGAGCGCCGGTCGACAATCCTCCTACGAGCAGTACTTC. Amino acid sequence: CAWSAGRQSSYEQYF.

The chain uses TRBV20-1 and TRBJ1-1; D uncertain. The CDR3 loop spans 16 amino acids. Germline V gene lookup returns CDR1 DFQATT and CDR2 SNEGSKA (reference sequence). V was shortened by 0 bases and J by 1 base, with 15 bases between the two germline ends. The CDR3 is CSAREIGRNGNTEAFF. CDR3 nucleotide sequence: TGCAGTGCTAGAGAAATAGGGAGGAACGGGAACACTGAAGCTTTCTTT.

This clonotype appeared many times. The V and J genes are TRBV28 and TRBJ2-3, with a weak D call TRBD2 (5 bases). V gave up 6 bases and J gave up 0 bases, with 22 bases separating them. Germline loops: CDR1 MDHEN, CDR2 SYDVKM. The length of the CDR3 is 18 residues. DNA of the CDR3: TGTGCCAGCAGCTCTGGGGTTCGGCAGTGGACTAGCACAGATACGCAGTATTTT. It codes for CASSSGVRQWTSTDTQYF.

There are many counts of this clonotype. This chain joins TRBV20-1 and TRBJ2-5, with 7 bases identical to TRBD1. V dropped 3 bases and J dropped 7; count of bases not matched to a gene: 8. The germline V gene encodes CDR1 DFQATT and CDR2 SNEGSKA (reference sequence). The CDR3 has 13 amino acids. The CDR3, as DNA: TGCAGTGCTAGGAGGGGGCCCCTTCTGACCCAGTACTTC. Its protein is CSARRGPLLTQYF.

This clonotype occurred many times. CDR3 protein: CASSEGAGLNTGELFF. CDR3 coding DNA: TGTGCCAGCAGTGAAGGGGCCGGGCTCAACACCGGGGAGCTGTTTTTT. The genes are TRBV6-1 and TRBJ2-2; D unresolved. V dropped 1 base and J dropped 2 bases, with 11 bases sitting between them. The CDR3 is 16 amino acids. Germline V gives CDR1 MNHNS, CDR2 SASEGT.

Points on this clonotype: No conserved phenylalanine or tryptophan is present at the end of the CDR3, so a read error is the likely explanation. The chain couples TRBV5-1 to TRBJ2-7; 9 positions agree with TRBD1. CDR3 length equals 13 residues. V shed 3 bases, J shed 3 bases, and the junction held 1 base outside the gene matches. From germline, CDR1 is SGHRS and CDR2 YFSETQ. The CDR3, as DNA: TGCGCCAGCAGCTGGGGACAGGGCTACGAGCAGTACCTC. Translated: CASSWGQGYEQYL.

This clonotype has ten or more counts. The CDR3 protein is CASRWDSPTGELFF. The CDR3 coding sequence is TGCGCCAGCAGGTGGGACTCGCCAACCGGGGAGCTGTTTTTT. The chain employs TRBV5-1 and TRBJ2-2; D possibly corresponds to TRBD2 (6 bases). V was pared by 5 bases and J by 5 bases, with 13 bases between. This CDR3 region has 14 residues. Looked up from germline, CDR1 is SGHRS and CDR2 is YFSETQ.

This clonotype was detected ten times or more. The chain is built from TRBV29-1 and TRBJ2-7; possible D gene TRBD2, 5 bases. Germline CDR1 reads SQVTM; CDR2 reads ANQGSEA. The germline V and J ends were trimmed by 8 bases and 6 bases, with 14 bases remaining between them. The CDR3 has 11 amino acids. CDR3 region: CSSLEGLEQYF. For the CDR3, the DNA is TGCAGCTCCCTTGAGGGTCTCGAGCAGTACTTC.

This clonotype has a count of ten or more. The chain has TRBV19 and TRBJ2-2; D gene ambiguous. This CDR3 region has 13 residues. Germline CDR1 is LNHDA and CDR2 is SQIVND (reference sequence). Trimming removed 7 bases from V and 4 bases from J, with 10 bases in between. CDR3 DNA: TGTGCCAGTAACTCCGTGAGCACCGGGGAGCTGTTTTTT. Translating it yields CASNSVSTGELFF. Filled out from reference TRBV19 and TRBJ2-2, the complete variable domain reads DGGITQSPKYLFRKEGQNVTLSCEQNLNHDAMYWYRQDPGQGLRLIYYSQIVNDFQKGDIAEGYSVSREKKESFPLTVTSAQKNPTAFYLCASNSVSTGELFFGEGSRLTVL.

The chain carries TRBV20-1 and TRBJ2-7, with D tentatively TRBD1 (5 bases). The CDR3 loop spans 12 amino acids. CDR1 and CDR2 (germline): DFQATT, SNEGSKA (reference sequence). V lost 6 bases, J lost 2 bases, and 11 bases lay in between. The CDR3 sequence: CSAPGQTYEQYF. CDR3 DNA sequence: TGCAGTGCCCCAGGACAAACCTACGAGCAGTACTTC.

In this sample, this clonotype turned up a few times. CDR3 region: CASSHLGTSGRVHEQYF. CDR3 nucleotides: TGTGCCAGCAGCCACCTCGGGACTAGCGGGAGGGTCCACGAGCAGTACTTC. The rearrangement uses TRBV7-3 and TRBJ2-7, with 16 nucleotides matching TRBD2. CDR3 length: 17 residues. Germline-derived CDR1 and CDR2 are SGHTA and FQGTGA. J lost 5 bases, V lost 5 bases, and 9 bases had no gene match.

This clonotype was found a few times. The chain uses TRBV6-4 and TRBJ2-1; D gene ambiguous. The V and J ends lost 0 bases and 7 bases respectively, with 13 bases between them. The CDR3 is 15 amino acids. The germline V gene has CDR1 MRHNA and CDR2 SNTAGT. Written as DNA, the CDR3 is TGTGCCAGCAGTGACTCATTGGGGATTTTAAATGAGCAGTTCTTC. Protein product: CASSDSLGILNEQFF.

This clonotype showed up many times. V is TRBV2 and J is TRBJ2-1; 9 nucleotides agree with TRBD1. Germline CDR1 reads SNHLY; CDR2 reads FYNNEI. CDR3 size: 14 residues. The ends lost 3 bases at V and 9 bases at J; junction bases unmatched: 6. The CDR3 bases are TGTGCCAGCAGTGAGCGACAGGGGGGACGTGAGCAGTTCTTC. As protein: CASSERQGGREQFF.

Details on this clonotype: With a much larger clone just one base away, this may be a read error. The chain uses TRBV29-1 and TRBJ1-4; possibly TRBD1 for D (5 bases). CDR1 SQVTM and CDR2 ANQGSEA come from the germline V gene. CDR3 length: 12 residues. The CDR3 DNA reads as TGCAGCGTGGGGGACCATGGTGAAGAACTGTTTTTT. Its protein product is CSVGDHGEELFF.

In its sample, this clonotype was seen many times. CDR3 nucleotides: TGTGCCAGCAGTTTATGGGAGGCGAACACCGGGGAGCTGTTTTTT. The encoded protein is CASSLWEANTGELFF. The V and J genes are TRBV12-3 or TRBV12-4 and TRBJ2-2, with D possibly matching TRBD2 (6 bases). V lost 2 bases to trimming and J lost 0 bases, with 7 bases between them. The CDR3 has 15 amino acids.

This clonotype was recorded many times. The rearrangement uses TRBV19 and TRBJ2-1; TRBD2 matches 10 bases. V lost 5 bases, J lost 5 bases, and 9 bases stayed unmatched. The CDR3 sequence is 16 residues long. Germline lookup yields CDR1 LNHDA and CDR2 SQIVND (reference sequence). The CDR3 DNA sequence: TGTGCCAGTAGTGGAGTAGGTCTAGCGGGAGACAATGAGCAGTTCTTC. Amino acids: CASSGVGLAGDNEQFF.

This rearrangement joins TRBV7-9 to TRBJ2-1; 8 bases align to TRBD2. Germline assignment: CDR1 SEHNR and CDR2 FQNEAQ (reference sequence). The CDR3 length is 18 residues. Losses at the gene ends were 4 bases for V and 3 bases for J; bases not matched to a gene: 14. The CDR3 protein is CASSSPWDSGMDYNEQFF. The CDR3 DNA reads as TGTGCCAGCAGCTCCCCCTGGGATAGCGGGATGGACTACAATGAGCAGTTCTTC.